This T cell receptor (beta chain) is drawn from a study of T-cell memory formation after mild COVID-19. Study results and caveats: Mainly CM and EM harbored the contracting CD4+ clones; mainly EMRA harbored the CD8+ ones. Day 15 to 85 contractors were CD4/CD8 balanced; later expanders leaned CD4+.

In this sample, this clonotype turned up a few times. Its target is unknown. The CDR3 consists of 14 residues. The V gene's germline CDR1 is SGHKS and CDR2 YYEKEE (reference sequence). Between the trimmed V and J ends, which lost 4 bases and 4 bases, there was a span of 14 bases. In TCRdb, the 5' RACE reads were re-called with MiXCR into one record per CDR3 protein. The sample yields almost 350,000 distinct CDR3 sequences, more than 20% seen once. The sequence derives from a man aged 18-30 years who had mild COVID-19 (a few samples of this study predate the infection). Cell type and time point are not known. Specimen: PBMCs or a T cell subset sorted from them (not recorded which). The gene calls are TRBV5-5 and TRBJ2-5, with D unresolved. In DNA form, the CDR3 reads TGTGCCAGCAGCCGAATTGGACGGACAGAGACCCAGTACTTC. Amino acid sequence: CASSRIGRTETQYF.